This T cell receptor beta chain was documented in a study of blood T cell repertoires in COVID-19. Study in general: The analysed material was cDNA or gDNA that came from T cells, B-cell-depleted T cells, or PBMCs.

In the study's own analysis: Counts of nucleated cells, estimated from reference gene primer amplification, were obtained. The table came from immunoSEQ multiplex PCR; TCRdb's copy has only in-frame clones and leaves some out. From that table come the V and J calls and clone size; the DNA was used to work out D and trimming. There are 70,000 to 85,000 clones in the sample; 80% to 90% occur only once, and about 16% lies in the top ten. Germline V CDR1 and CDR2: SEHNR, FQNEAQ (reference sequence). After removal of 7 bases from V and 0 bases from J, the junction contained 3 bases not matched to a gene. The CDR3 has 14 residues.

The sequence was collected from a woman aged 80 or older with acute or convalescent COVID-19. The sample taken for sequencing was peripheral blood. This sequence joins TRBV7-9 and TRBJ1-3, with TRBD1 matching 7 bases. The CDR3 region is CASTRQGSGNTIYF. Written as DNA, the CDR3 is TGTGCCAGCACCCGACAGGGCTCTGGAAACACCATATATTTT.